Following are 9 T cell receptor beta chains from one sample sequenced in a study of regulatory T cells in long-lasting Graves disease. To make TCR beta libraries, researchers used iRepertoire HTBI primers and Arm-PCR of CDR3 regions. TCRdb re-called the multiplex PCR reads with MiXCR, one entry per CDR3 protein. In the table there are 350,000 to 450,000 distinct CDR3 sequences, approximately 15% of which are singletons. Time point meaning: newly diagnosed GD, antithyroid drugs for less than 3 months. RNA extracted from PBMCs served as the sequencing template. Separately, the same data were catalogued under a study of T cells in Graves' hyperthyroidism and ophthalmopathy.

Sample: peripheral blood mononuclear cells (PBMCs), taken at new diagnosis, from a patient treated with antithyroid drugs. Receptors originate from a middle-aged woman with Graves disease.

This clonotype was observed at least ten times. This sequence joins TRBV2 and TRBJ1-6; D gene unclear. V gave up 4 bases and J gave up 0 bases, with 13 bases separating them. CDR1 and CDR2 (germline): SNHLY, FYNNEI. The CDR3 totals 17 residues. The CDR3 DNA reads TGTGCCAGCAGTGTGGGCAGGCTCAGCTCCTATAATTCACCCCTCCACTTT. This encodes CASSVGRLSSYNSPLHF.

V is TRBV11-2 and J is TRBJ1-2; TRBD1 agrees at 7 bases. V lost 6 bases, J lost 5 bases, and 12 bases stayed unmatched. This CDR3 has 15 residues. Germline CDR1 is SGHAT and CDR2 is FQNNGV. Written as DNA, the CDR3 is TGTGCCAGCAGTCCCCGGACAGGAGGGGGGTATGGCTACACCTTC. It translates to CASSPRTGGGYGYTF.

This clonotype was counted at least ten times. This sequence joins TRBV11-1 and TRBJ2-1; 12 bases map to TRBD2. Germline values: CDR1 SGHAT, CDR2 FQDESV (reference sequence). V dropped 2 bases and J dropped 5; count of bases not matched to a gene: 4. This CDR3 spans 16 amino acids. The CDR3 sequence: CASSLRTSGNNNEQFF. The DNA of the CDR3 is TGTGCCAGCAGCTTAAGGACTAGCGGGAACAACAATGAGCAGTTCTTC.

The V call is TRBV6-1, the J call TRBJ1-3, with D possibly TRBD1 on 6 matching bases. The CDR3 has 16 amino acids. Trimming cost V 7 bases and J 4 bases, with 20 bases left between them. Looked up from germline, CDR1 is MNHNS and CDR2 is SASEGT. The chain's CDR3 is CASTRGGASGGNTIYF. The CDR3, as DNA: TGTGCCAGCACCCGAGGGGGGGCCTCGGGGGGAAACACCATATATTTT.

This clonotype has ten or more counts. This rearrangement joins TRBV12-3 or TRBV12-4 to TRBJ1-1, with TRBD1 identical over 8 bases. The CDR3 totals 13 residues. V shed 1 base, J shed 7 bases, and the junction held 2 bases outside the gene matches. Here the CDR3 DNA reads TGTGCCAGCAGTTTAGGACAGGGGTTTGAAGCTTTCTTT. It translates to CASSLGQGFEAFF.

This clonotype was detected only a few times. V is TRBV7-8 and J is TRBJ2-7, with TRBD1 matching over 9 bases. V trimming: 1 base; J trimming: 4 bases; junction bases outside the gene matches: 5. The CDR3 has 15 amino acids. Germline V gives CDR1 SGHVS, CDR2 FQNEAQ. The DNA for the CDR3 is TGTGCCAGCAGCTTAGGTAGGACAGGGGTTTACGAGCAGTACTTC. Translation: CASSLGRTGVYEQYF.

The rearrangement joins TRBV28 to TRBJ2-1; 10 bases map to TRBD1. The CDR3 runs to 16 residues. V dropped 6 bases and J dropped 8; count of bases not matched to a gene: 13. The germline gives CDR1 MDHEN, CDR2 SYDVKM. The CDR3 DNA sequence: TGTGCCAGCAGGATTCCCGGGACAGGGGCGCACGATGAGCAGTTCTTC. It translates to CASRIPGTGAHDEQFF.

This clonotype was detected ten times or more. The V and J genes are TRBV12-3 or TRBV12-4 and TRBJ2-7, with TRBD1 matching over 10 bases. The CDR3 sequence is 14 residues long. The J segment lost 5 bases and the V segment lost 6 bases, leaving 7 bases of the junction unmatched. CDR3 loop: CASRTGGARNEQYF. The CDR3 DNA follows: TGTGCCAGCAGGACAGGGGGCGCTAGGAACGAGCAGTACTTC.

A few counts support this clonotype. The chain couples TRBV3-1 to TRBJ2-7, with D possibly TRBD2 on 6 matching bases. This CDR3 spans 15 amino acids. Between the trimmed V and J ends, which lost 0 bases and 4 bases, there was a span of 13 bases. Germline V CDR1 and CDR2: LGHDT, YNNKEL (reference sequence). CDR3 residues: CASSQELRDGYEQYF. Written as DNA, the CDR3 is TGTGCCAGCAGCCAAGAGTTGCGGGATGGGTACGAGCAGTACTTC.